This T cell receptor (beta chain) was sequenced in a study of blood T cell repertoires in COVID-19. The repertoire was sequenced with immunoSEQ multiplex PCR; TCRdb's copy has only in-frame clones and lacks some. The sample has approximately 63,000 clones, 85% to 90% seen once. Germline V lookup: CDR1 SEHNR, CDR2 FQNEAQ (reference sequence). The CDR3 has 14 residues. V shed 2 bases and J shed 5 bases, with 9 bases lying between them. Material for sequencing was peripheral blood. This chain uses TRBV7-9 with TRBJ1-4, with D perhaps TRBD1 (5 bases). The receptor comes from an elderly woman with active COVID-19. The chain's CDR3 is CASSLQGGNEKLFF. In DNA form, the CDR3 reads TGTGCCAGCAGCTTACAGGGCGGAAATGAAAAACTGTTTTTT.